One and the same sample provided the 25 T cell receptor beta chains below, sequenced in a study of STAT3 mutations in large granular lymphocyte leukemia. Overall study findings and caveats: In T-cell large granular lymphocyte leukemia, about half of patients showed multiple immunodominant subclonotypes.

Their target antigens are unknown. The data were produced by immunoSEQ multiplex PCR, yet TCRdb's version contains in-frame clones alone and is incomplete. The table has 8,000 to 13,000 clones, roughly 87% seen once. Sequencing input: peripheral blood mononuclear cells. These receptors originate from a man between 60 and 75 years old with T-cell large granular lymphocyte leukemia. Some clones in this sample may be carry-over from other donors' samples.

In DNA form, the CDR3 reads TGTGCCAGCAGCTCCAGGGGACAGGGGTCAACAGATACGCAGTATTTT. This encodes CASSSRGQGSTDTQYF. The chain recombines TRBV7-2 with TRBJ2-3; 10 bases are a match to TRBD1. Looked up from germline, CDR1 is SGHTA and CDR2 is FQGNSA. The CDR3 consists of 16 residues. The trim removed 4 bases at V and 3 bases at J, leaving 7 bases unmatched. The entire variable domain, with the rest obtained from reference TRBV7-2 and TRBJ2-3, is as follows: GAGVSQSPSNKVTEKGKDVELRCDPISGHTALYWYRQSLGQGLEFLIYFQGNSAPDKSGLPSDRFSAERTGGSVSTLTIQRTQQEDSAVYLCASSSRGQGSTDTQYFGPGTRLTVL.

The chain carries TRBV5-1 and TRBJ1-2, with D tentatively TRBD1 (6 bases). This CDR3 is built from 15 residues. The germline V gene encodes CDR1 SGHRS and CDR2 YFSETQ. Trimming removed 4 bases at V and 4 bases at J, with 17 bases between. DNA of the CDR3: TGCGCCAGCAGCCTGGCCCCCGGGACAACCTATGGCTACACCTTC. It translates to CASSLAPGTTYGYTF.

The chain recombines TRBV7-2 with TRBJ2-4; TRBD1 aligns across 9 bases. The J segment lost 4 bases and the V segment lost 5 bases, leaving 6 bases of the junction unmatched. Germline CDR1 reads SGHTA; CDR2 reads FQGNSA. This CDR3 comprises 15 residues. The CDR3 here is CASSAGGQGKNIQYF. CDR3 nucleotides: TGTGCCAGCAGCGCGGGTGGACAGGGGAAAAACATTCAGTACTTC.

The chain recombines TRBV6-5 with TRBJ1-1; D possibly corresponds to TRBD1 (5 bases). The CDR3 consists of 16 residues. The germline V gene encodes CDR1 MNHEY and CDR2 SVGAGI. V was trimmed by 4 bases and J by 1 base, leaving 16 bases between them. CDR3 residues: CASSSSHDRRNTEAFF. The CDR3 DNA reads TGTGCCAGCAGTTCCTCACATGACAGAAGGAACACTGAAGCTTTCTTT.

This chain links TRBV5-1 with TRBJ1-5; D remains ambiguous. V lost 0 bases, J lost 5 bases, and 12 bases lay in between. Germline assignment: CDR1 SGHRS and CDR2 YFSETQ. CDR3 length: 15 residues. The CDR3 DNA reads as TGCGCCAGCAGCTTGGGAGCGACGGATGATCAGCCCCAGCATTTT. The encoded protein is CASSLGATDDQPQHF. The full variable domain, with the rest looked up from reference TRBV5-1 and TRBJ1-5, is KAGVTQTPRYLIKTRGQQVTLSCSPISGHRSVSWYQQTPGQGLQFLFEYFSETQRNKGNFPGRFSGRQFSNSRSEMNVSTLELGDSALYLCASSLGATDDQPQHFGDGTRLSIL.

This clone was seen a few times. This chain joins TRBV5-6 and TRBJ1-1; D unclear. The CDR3 consists of 13 residues. The germline CDR1 and CDR2 sequences are SGHDT and YYEEEE. V lost 0 bases to trimming and J lost 3 bases, with 6 bases between them. The CDR3 here is CASSLAGDTEAFF. CDR3 DNA sequence: TGTGCCAGCAGCTTGGCCGGGGACACTGAAGCTTTCTTT.

This clone appeared a few times. The gene calls are TRBV5-1 and TRBJ2-7, with TRBD1 as a possible D gene (5 bases). Germline lookup yields CDR1 SGHRS and CDR2 YFSETQ. V was trimmed by 0 bases and J by 2 bases, leaving 9 bases between them. CDR3 length: 14 amino acids. Written as DNA, the CDR3 is TGCGCCAGCAGCTTGGGGGGCACAACCTACGAGCAGTACTTC. It encodes CASSLGGTTYEQYF.

The chain recombines TRBV7-2 with TRBJ1-2, with D hard to call. The V and J ends lost 4 bases and 5 bases respectively, with 17 bases between them. This CDR3 is 15 amino acids long. Germline CDR1 SGHTA, CDR2 FQGNSA. CDR3 amino acids: CASSSVHGTDYGYTF. In DNA, the CDR3 is TGTGCCAGCAGCTCCGTCCATGGTACGGATTATGGCTACACCTTC.

The count of this clone is one. The chain is built from TRBV5-4 and TRBJ1-1, with D possibly being TRBD1 (6 bases). Germline CDR1 is SGHNT and CDR2 is YYREEE (reference sequence). This CDR3 spans 15 amino acids. V dropped 2 bases and J dropped 0 bases, with 11 bases sitting between them. This CDR3 reads CASSFGQSVNTEAFF. The CDR3 bases are TGTGCCAGCAGCTTTGGACAGTCAGTGAACACTGAAGCTTTCTTT.

This chain connects TRBV2 to TRBJ2-7, with D possibly being TRBD2 (7 bases). CDR1 is SNHLY and CDR2 is FYNNEI in the germline V gene. Trimming removed 6 bases from V and 12 bases from J, with 18 bases in between. The CDR3 totals 12 residues. The CDR3 sequence: CASRERDTPRYF. CDR3 in DNA: TGTGCCAGCAGAGAGCGGGACACCCCGAGGTACTTC. The whole variable domain, filled in from reference TRBV2 and TRBJ2-7, reads EPEVTQTPSHQVTQMGQEVILRCVPISNHLYFYWYRQILGQKVEFLVSFYNNEISEKSEIFDDQFSVERPDGSNFTLKIRSTKLEDSAMYFCASRERDTPRYFGPGTRLTVT.

As for this clone: Germline and junction disagree at one end, which may indicate a read error. V and J are TRBV7-2 and TRBJ2-3; TRBD2 aligns across 9 bases. Per germline, CDR1 SGHTA and CDR2 FQGNSA. The CDR3 is made up of 14 amino acids. CDR3: CASSIAGATDTQYF. The CDR3 bases are TGTGCCAGCAGCATAGCGGGGGCCACAGATACGCAGTATTTT.

The chain combines TRBV19 with TRBJ1-1; no clear D. This CDR3 has 14 residues. The germline gives CDR1 LNHDA, CDR2 SQIVND (reference sequence). V lost 5 bases, J lost 0 bases, and 10 bases lay in between. The CDR3 region has the DNA TGTGCCAGTAGTCCGCGAGACTTGAACACTGAAGCTTTCTTT. Protein: CASSPRDLNTEAFF.

The chain links TRBV2 to TRBJ2-3, with D possibly being TRBD2 (6 bases). V was clipped by 10 bases and J by 4 bases, with 15 bases between them. CDR1 SNHLY and CDR2 FYNNEI come from the germline V gene. The CDR3 loop spans 13 amino acids. In DNA form, the CDR3 reads TGTGCCACCACGTGGGAGGTCGCAGATACGCAGTATTTT. It encodes CATTWEVADTQYF.

The chain's CDR3 is CASSLDPAGGNEQFF. CDR3 sequence (DNA): TGCGCCAGCAGCTTGGATCCAGCGGGAGGCAATGAGCAGTTCTTC. V is TRBV5-1 and J is TRBJ2-1; TRBD2 matches 9 bases. The CDR3 extends over 15 amino acids. Germline CDR1 and CDR2: SGHRS and YFSETQ. J gave up 6 bases and V 0 bases, and 4 bases lay outside the gene matches.

The chain joins TRBV7-2 to TRBJ2-2; 7 nucleotides align to TRBD2. Germline CDR1 reads SGHTA; CDR2 reads FQGNSA. V dropped 5 bases and J dropped 1; count of bases not matched to a gene: 4. CDR3 length equals 15 residues. The CDR3 nucleotides are TGTGCCAGCAGCCGACTAGCTCTGAACACCGGGGAGCTGTTTTTT. This sequence encodes CASSRLALNTGELFF.

Here the CDR3 DNA reads TGTGCCAGTAGTAGCACGCGGGGGACTAGCGGGAGGTGGGCGAATGAGCAGTTCTTC. This gives the protein CASSSTRGTSGRWANEQFF. V gene TRBV19 combines with J gene TRBJ2-1; the match to TRBD2 covers 15 bases. The germline V gene has CDR1 LNHDA and CDR2 SQIVND (reference sequence). Germline trimming cut 4 bases from V and 7 bases from J; bases unmatched to any gene: 14. CDR3 size: 19 residues.

The J gene is TRBJ2-1, the V gene TRBV4-3; 11 nucleotides agree with TRBD2. V lost 0 bases, J lost 9 bases, and 7 bases stayed unmatched. This CDR3 has 16 residues. Germline assignment: CDR1 LGHNA and CDR2 YSLEER. CDR3 coding DNA: TGCGCCAGCAGCCAAGATTTACTAGCGGGAGACGGTGAGCAGTTCTTC. As protein: CASSQDLLAGDGEQFF.

The chain joins TRBV5-4 to TRBJ2-7; D might be TRBD1 (6 bases). V was pared by 4 bases and J by 5 bases, with 13 bases between. In germline, CDR1 is SGHNT, CDR2 YYREEE (reference sequence). The CDR3 totals 13 residues. CDR3 DNA: TGTGCCAGCAGCCCCCCATCAGGGGACGAGCAGTACTTC. It codes for CASSPPSGDEQYF.

CDR3 DNA: TGCGCCAGCAGCCGGTGGACTAGCGGGAATCTCGTATCGGCGGATGAGCAGTTCTTC. It is translated as CASSRWTSGNLVSADEQFF. The chain uses TRBV5-1 and TRBJ2-1; 12 positions agree with TRBD2. This CDR3 region has 19 residues. Trimming cost V 4 bases and J 8 bases; bases outside gene matches: 19. CDR1 and CDR2 (germline): SGHRS, YFSETQ. Supplemented by reference TRBV5-1 and TRBJ2-1, the full variable domain reads KAGVTQTPRYLIKTRGQQVTLSCSPISGHRSVSWYQQTPGQGLQFLFEYFSETQRNKGNFPGRFSGRQFSNSRSEMNVSTLELGDSALYLCASSRWTSGNLVSADEQFFGPGTRLTVL.

This rearrangement joins TRBV5-1 to TRBJ1-5, with TRBD1 matching over 12 bases. Germline values: CDR1 SGHRS, CDR2 YFSETQ. The CDR3 length is 16 residues. J lost 6 bases, V lost 4 bases, and 8 bases had no gene match. CDR3: CASSPSPGQGAQPQHF. The CDR3 nucleotides are TGCGCCAGCAGCCCCAGCCCGGGACAGGGGGCTCAGCCCCAGCATTTT. The complete variable domain, with remaining parts taken from reference TRBV5-1 and TRBJ1-5, reads KAGVTQTPRYLIKTRGQQVTLSCSPISGHRSVSWYQQTPGQGLQFLFEYFSETQRNKGNFPGRFSGRQFSNSRSEMNVSTLELGDSALYLCASSPSPGQGAQPQHFGDGTRLSIL.

The rearrangement joins TRBV5-5 to TRBJ1-4; 9 bases map to TRBD1. Germline V gene lookup returns CDR1 SGHKS and CDR2 YYEKEE (reference sequence). This CDR3 is 17 amino acids long. The V segment lost 2 bases and the J segment 3 bases; nucleotides outside the gene matches: 8. The CDR3 protein is CASSFTGGASPNEKLFF. The CDR3 DNA reads as TGTGCCAGCAGCTTTACAGGGGGCGCCTCTCCTAATGAAAAACTGTTTTTT. Supplemented by reference TRBV5-5 and TRBJ1-4, the full variable domain reads DAGVTQSPTHLIKTRGQQVTLRCSPISGHKSVSWYQQVLGQGPQFIFQYYEKEERGRGNFPDRFSARQFPNYSSELNVNALLLGDSALYLCASSFTGGASPNEKLFFGSGTQLSVL.

CDR3 in amino acids: CASSIRLAGNYEQYF. CDR3 sequence (DNA): TGTGCCAGCAGTATTCGACTAGCGGGCAACTACGAGCAGTACTTC. The chain recombines TRBV13 with TRBJ2-7, with 10 bases matching TRBD2. The germline CDR1 and CDR2 sequences are PRHDT and FYEKMQ (reference sequence). The ends lost 6 bases at V and 3 bases at J; junction bases unmatched: 8. The CDR3 is made up of 15 amino acids.

This chain connects TRBV7-8 to TRBJ2-7, with D maybe TRBD2 (5 bases). Trimming removed 6 bases at V and 0 bases at J, with 12 bases between. The germline CDR1 and CDR2 sequences are SGHVS and FQNEAQ. CDR3 size: 14 residues. The DNA of the CDR3 is TGTGCCAGCAGATCCGTAGCGTCCTCCTACGAGCAGTACTTC. It specifies CASRSVASSYEQYF.

This sequence joins TRBV28 and TRBJ2-2; 8 positions match TRBD1. Germline values: CDR1 MDHEN, CDR2 SYDVKM. The CDR3 runs 15 residues. J gave up 5 bases and V 6 bases, and 8 bases lay outside the gene matches. In DNA form, the CDR3 reads TGTGCCAGCAGGCTAGACAGGGGTGCTACCGGGGAGCTGTTTTTT. It encodes CASRLDRGATGELFF.

Here the CDR3 reads CASRGATGTAAEAFF. In DNA form, the CDR3 reads TGTGCCAGCAGGGGAGCCACCGGGACAGCCGCTGAAGCTTTCTTT. The chain links TRBV6-5 to TRBJ1-1; TRBD1 matches at 7 bases. CDR3 size: 15 residues. With 6 bases clipped from V and 6 bases from J, the junction kept 13 bases outside the gene matches. CDR1 is MNHEY and CDR2 is SVGAGI in the germline V gene.